Listed below are T cell receptor beta chains from one sample, sequenced in a study of shared clonotypes between healthy human individuals. Here immunoSEQ multiplex PCR was the method, and the copy in TCRdb shows in-frame clones only, minus some. The sample lists about 2 million clones; about 95% were seen once. The specimen was naive CD8+ T cells sorted from blood. Source of these receptors: a man between 18 and 29 years old in good health. Each CDR3 is given with its conserved first and last residue. Each record gives: CDR3 length, clone size, D gene, J gene, V gene, CDR3 protein, CDR3 DNA. D genes are given only for firm matches. Part of the rows lack a size; the others show once, few, many or a class for expanded clones.

length: 14
size: -
D: -
J: TRBJ2-2
V: TRBV4-3
CDR3: CASSLGRNTGELFF
DNA: TGCGCCAGCAGCTTGGGCAGAAACACCGGGGAGCTGTTTTTT

length: 15
size: -
D: -
J: TRBJ2-3
V: TRBV19
CDR3: CASSILAHGTDTQYF
DNA: TGTGCCAGTAGTATCCTCGCACATGGGACAGATACGCAGTATTTT

length: 16
size: once
D: -
J: TRBJ2-7
V: TRBV5-1
CDR3: CASSLGGGPPDYEQYF
DNA: TGCGCCAGCAGCTTAGGTGGTGGACCTCCTGACTACGAGCAGTACTTC

length: 14
size: -
D: TRBD1
J: TRBJ2-7
V: TRBV11-2
CDR3: CASSFSGGGYEQYF
DNA: TGTGCCAGCAGCTTTTCAGGGGGCGGCTACGAGCAGTACTTC

length: 15
size: -
D: -
J: TRBJ2-5
V: TRBV4-1
CDR3: CASSQEASVGETQYF
DNA: TGCGCCAGCAGCCAAGAGGCTAGCGTCGGAGAGACCCAGTACTTC

length: 16
size: -
D: -
J: TRBJ2-3
V: TRBV10-1
CDR3: CASSVEPGLYTDTQYF
DNA: TGCGCCAGCAGTGTTGAGCCGGGACTTTACACAGATACGCAGTATTTT

length: 12
size: -
D: TRBD1
J: TRBJ1-2
V: TRBV10-3
CDR3: CASLTGIDGYTF
DNA: TGTGCCAGCCTGACAGGGATAGACGGCTACACCTTC

length: 15
size: -
D: TRBD2
J: TRBJ2-5
V: TRBV10-1
CDR3: CASSEFSGGQETQYF
DNA: TGCGCCAGCAGTGAGTTTAGCGGGGGGCAAGAGACCCAGTACTTC

length: 17
size: -
D: -
J: TRBJ2-7
V: TRBV7-6
CDR3: CASSLGLTGPQTEEQYF
DNA: TGTGCCAGCAGCTTGGGCTTGACAGGCCCCCAAACGGAAGAGCAGTACTTC

length: 15
size: -
D: TRBD2
J: TRBJ2-1
V: TRBV28
CDR3: CATYVVTGGNNEQFF
DNA: TGTGCCACCTACGTCGTGACGGGGGGGAACAATGAGCAGTTCTTC

length: 14
size: -
D: -
J: TRBJ2-7
V: TRBV9
CDR3: CASSAGTGGYEQYF
DNA: TGTGCCAGCAGCGCCGGGACTGGGGGCTACGAGCAGTACTTC

length: 16
size: -
D: TRBD1
J: TRBJ1-2
V: TRBV5-1
CDR3: CASSLDPLGTDYGYTF
DNA: TGCGCCAGCAGCTTGGACCCTCTCGGGACAGACTATGGCTACACCTTC

length: 13
size: few
D: TRBD1
J: TRBJ1-1
V: TRBV19
CDR3: CASSWTGNTEAFF
DNA: TGTGCCAGTAGCTGGACAGGGAACACTGAAGCTTTCTTT

length: 14
size: -
D: -
J: TRBJ1-3
V: TRBV28
CDR3: CASSSMGSGNTIYF
DNA: TGTGCCAGCAGCTCAATGGGCTCTGGAAACACCATATATTTT

length: 15
size: -
D: -
J: TRBJ2-7
V: TRBV10-3
CDR3: CAISESTGTVDEQYF
DNA: TGTGCCATCAGTGAGTCTACAGGGACGGTGGACGAGCAGTACTTC

length: 13
size: -
D: -
J: TRBJ2-7
V: TRBV19
CDR3: CASSIPGDYEQYF
DNA: TGTGCCAGTAGTATTCCGGGGGACTACGAGCAGTACTTC

length: 13
size: -
D: -
J: TRBJ2-1
V: TRBV7-9
CDR3: CASSPIRGDEQFF
DNA: TGTGCCAGCAGCCCCATCCGCGGAGATGAGCAGTTCTTC

length: 16
size: -
D: -
J: TRBJ2-5
V: TRBV14
CDR3: CASSQGQGRYQETQYF
DNA: TGTGCCAGCAGCCAAGGTCAGGGGCGCTACCAAGAGACCCAGTACTTC

length: 15
size: -
D: -
J: TRBJ1-1
V: TRBV4-1
CDR3: CASSQRPTGYTEAFF
DNA: TGCGCCAGCAGCCAACGACCGACGGGGTACACTGAAGCTTTCTTT